One and the same sample provided the 13 T cell receptor beta chains below, sequenced in a study of blood T cell repertoires in COVID-19. Measured with immunoSEQ multiplex PCR; TCRdb has only the in-frame clones, and not every one. The table lists about 320,000 clones, 80% to 90% of them singletons, with 5% to 7% in the top ten. The sequenced sample was peripheral blood. The receptors here all came from a young man who had recovered from COVID-19.

The chain combines TRBV19 with TRBJ2-7; TRBD2 aligns across 7 bases. In germline, CDR1 is LNHDA, CDR2 SQIVND (reference sequence). V shed 9 bases and J 0 bases; nucleotides not matched to a gene: 8. The CDR3 length is 14 residues. DNA for the CDR3: TGTGCCAGGGGACTACCTCGTAGCTCCTACGAGCAGTACTTC. It yields the protein CARGLPRSSYEQYF.

The CDR3 DNA reads as TGTGCCAGCAGCCAAGAAACAGGGCGGAATCAGCCCCAGCATTTT. It yields the protein CASSQETGRNQPQHF. This chain joins TRBV3-1 (or the pseudogene TRBV3-2) and TRBJ1-5, with a tentative D call TRBD1 (6 bases). CDR1 LGHDT and CDR2 YNNKEL come from the germline V gene (reference sequence). This CDR3 region has 15 residues. Trimming took off 0 bases at V and 4 bases at J, with 10 bases between the two ends.

This rearrangement joins TRBV9 to TRBJ1-2, with 7 bases lining up with TRBD1. Germline trimming cut 3 bases from V and 4 bases from J; bases unmatched to any gene: 9. Germline assignment: CDR1 SGDLS and CDR2 YYNGEE. The CDR3 runs 15 residues. In DNA form, the CDR3 reads TGTGCCAGCAGCGCACCGGGACAGTCTCGCTATGGCTACACCTTC. It translates to CASSAPGQSRYGYTF.

V usage is TRBV7-9 and J usage is TRBJ2-7; tentatively, D is TRBD2 (7 bases). Germline CDR1 SEHNR, CDR2 FQNEAQ (reference sequence). Trimming left V 3 bases short and J 3 bases short, with 18 bases between. This CDR3 has 16 amino acids. This CDR3 reads CASSLIGGPGGYEQYF. The CDR3 coding sequence is TGTGCCAGCAGCTTGATTGGGGGGCCGGGGGGCTACGAGCAGTACTTC.

The chain joins TRBV5-6 to TRBJ2-7; perhaps TRBD1 as D (5 bases). The CDR3 has 14 residues. Trimming removed 2 bases at V and 0 bases at J, with 9 bases between. Per germline, CDR1 SGHDT and CDR2 YYEEEE. The CDR3 region is CASSFEGDSYEQYF. DNA for the CDR3: TGTGCCAGCAGCTTCGAAGGGGACTCCTACGAGCAGTACTTC.

The genes are TRBV7-3 and TRBJ1-1; TRBD1 aligns across 8 bases. Germline CDR1 and CDR2: SGHTA and FQGTGA. The CDR3 covers 15 residues. V lost 4 bases, J lost 1 base, and 5 bases stayed unmatched. The CDR3 DNA follows: TGTGCCAGCAGCTCCCCTGACAGGGGGAACACTGAAGCTTTCTTT. This codes for CASSSPDRGNTEAFF.

The gene calls are TRBV5-8 and TRBJ2-5; 8 nucleotides line up with TRBD1. Germline V gene sequence: CDR1 SGHTS, CDR2 YDEGEE. Unmatched junction bases numbered 7, after V lost 0 bases and J lost 3 bases. There are 16 residues in the CDR3. CDR3 residues: CASSLGAGTGKETQYF. CDR3 sequence (DNA): TGTGCCAGCAGCTTGGGAGCCGGGACAGGCAAAGAGACCCAGTACTTC.

The rearrangement joins TRBV18 to TRBJ1-1; 10 nucleotides match TRBD1. Germline V gene sequence: CDR1 KGHSH, CDR2 LQKENI. There are 14 residues in the CDR3. V shed 6 bases, J shed 12 bases, and the junction held 13 bases outside the gene matches. The CDR3 spells CASSPGQGLAGSFF. CDR3 bases: TGTGCCAGCTCGCCGGGACAGGGGTTAGCCGGGTCTTTCTTT.

This chain links TRBV9 with TRBJ1-6; D gene ambiguous. This CDR3 spans 15 amino acids. Germline V gene sequence: CDR1 SGDLS, CDR2 YYNGEE. Trimming cost V 10 bases and J 0 bases, with 14 bases left between them. This CDR3 is CAFGVLSSYNSPLHF. For the CDR3, the DNA is TGTGCCTTCGGAGTCCTGAGCTCCTATAATTCACCCCTCCACTTT.

As for this clone: The CDR3 does not close with the conserved phenylalanine or tryptophan, likely indicating a read error. The DNA is omitted, as the CDR3 cannot be located on it reliably, and the CDR3 follows TCRdb's listing. The V gene is TRBV11-1, the J gene TRBJ2-7; TRBD2, the D gene given by the table, was not confirmed from the DNA. Germline assignment: CDR1 SGHAT and CDR2 FQDESV (reference sequence). The CDR3 contains 13 residues when both ends are counted. The CDR3 region is CASSLAPKDPPDL.

This clone was detected only once. This chain connects TRBV5-4 to TRBJ2-2, with 13 bases lining up with TRBD2. Losses at the gene ends were 4 bases for V and 4 bases for J; bases not matched to a gene: 13. This CDR3 has 19 amino acids. Germline assignment: CDR1 SGHNT and CDR2 YYREEE (reference sequence). CDR3 protein: CASSPPGLAGARGTGELFF. CDR3 nucleotide sequence: TGTGCCAGCAGCCCCCCTGGACTAGCGGGGGCTCGGGGCACCGGGGAGCTGTTTTTT.

This clone was detected only a few times. V gene TRBV7-3 combines with J gene TRBJ2-1, with D perhaps matching TRBD2 (6 bases). This CDR3 spans 16 amino acids. Germline V gives CDR1 SGHTA, CDR2 FQGTGA. V lost 4 bases, J lost 1 base, and 14 bases lay in between. CDR3 region: CASSSAGLASYNEQFF. CDR3 nucleotide sequence: TGTGCCAGCAGCTCTGCGGGACTCGCATCCTACAATGAGCAGTTCTTC. Supplemented by reference TRBV7-3 and TRBJ2-1, the full variable domain reads GAGVSQTPSNKVTEKGKYVELRCDPISGHTALYWYRQSLGQGPEFLIYFQGTGAADDSGLPNDRFFAVRPEGSVSTLKIQRTERGDSAVYLCASSSAGLASYNEQFFGPGTRLTVL.

The rearrangement uses TRBV11-1 and TRBJ2-7; 9 nucleotides line up with TRBD2. This CDR3 contains 16 residues. Germline trimming cut 0 bases from V and 6 bases from J; bases unmatched to any gene: 9. The germline V gene has CDR1 SGHAT and CDR2 FQDESV (reference sequence). In DNA form, the CDR3 reads TGTGCCAGCAGCTTAGCGCTGGCGGGAGGGCCGACCGAGCAGTACTTC. Translation: CASSLALAGGPTEQYF.